The next 21 T cell receptor beta chains were all read from a single sample in a study of CXCR3-negative and CXCR3-positive naive CD8 T cells. Preparation of TRB cDNA libraries relied on 5' RACE carrying UMI labels. TCRdb re-called the 5' RACE reads and gives one entry per CDR3 protein, without DNA. The sample table includes approximately 88,000 distinct CDR3 sequences. The sequencing input was naive CXCR3- CD8+ T cells from blood. The subset is: CD45RO-CCR7+CD27+CD95- naive CD8+ T cells lacking CXCR3 (TNR3-). All receptors derive from a human donor in good health. Some clones in this sample may be carry-over from other donors' samples.

V is TRBV3-1 and J is TRBJ2-5; TCRdb returns TRBD2, unconfirmable since there is no DNA. CDR1 and CDR2 from the germline V gene are LGHDT and YNNKEL (reference sequence). This CDR3 has 18 amino acids. CDR3 sequence: CASSQDASGGAWDETQYF.

The chain combines TRBV7-9 with TRBJ2-7; TCRdb picks TRBD1, but there is no DNA to check that call. CDR3 size: 16 residues. Looked up from germline, CDR1 is SEHNR and CDR2 is FQNEAQ (reference sequence). The CDR3 sequence: CASSFSEGTGDYEQYF.

The CDR3 loop is CASTHGTGELFF. The chain couples TRBV7-8 to TRBJ2-2. Germline CDR1 is SGHVS and CDR2 is FQNEAQ. CDR3 length equals 12 residues.

This chain uses TRBV27 with TRBJ1-2. The CDR3 has 14 residues. Per the germline V gene, CDR1 is MNHEY and CDR2 is SMNVEV (reference sequence). The CDR3 region is CASSSATRGYGYTF.

This chain joins TRBV5-1 and TRBJ2-7; checking the TCRdb D call of TRBD2 is not possible without DNA. This CDR3 is 15 amino acids long. Germline V CDR1 and CDR2: SGHRS, YFSETQ. CDR3 protein: CASSLVGAPNTEQYF.

The chain links TRBV28 to TRBJ2-7; TCRdb calls TRBD2, which cannot be checked without DNA. Germline V gives CDR1 MDHEN, CDR2 SYDVKM. The CDR3 extends over 15 amino acids. The CDR3 spells CASRGLWDSSYEQYF.

This chain joins TRBV11-2 and TRBJ2-1; as DNA is missing, the TRBD2 call by TCRdb cannot be tested. This CDR3 is 14 amino acids long. CDR1 is SGHAT and CDR2 is FQNNGV in the germline V gene. The chain's CDR3 is CASSLGGLAGEQFF.

V usage is TRBV2 and J usage is TRBJ2-5; TCRdb proposes TRBD1, but this gene call is untestable without DNA. This CDR3 has 14 residues. CDR1 SNHLY and CDR2 FYNNEI come from the germline V gene. The CDR3: CASSDPRQEETQYF. Looking up the rest from reference TRBV2 and TRBJ2-5 gives the full variable domain: EPEVTQTPSHQVTQMGQEVILRCVPISNHLYFYWYRQILGQKVEFLVSFYNNEISEKSEIFDDQFSVERPDGSNFTLKIRSTKLEDSAMYFCASSDPRQEETQYFGPGTRLLVL.

The chain employs TRBV7-2 and TRBJ2-7; TCRdb's assignment of TRBD2 cannot be checked, as there is no DNA. The CDR3 sequence is 15 residues long. Germline V gene data show CDR1 as SGHTA and CDR2 as FQGNSA. CDR3 loop: CASSRLAGLIYEQYF.

The chain combines TRBV4-2 with TRBJ2-7; TCRdb lists TRBD2, though no DNA is available to test this call. This CDR3 contains 16 residues. Germline assignment: CDR1 LGHNA and CDR2 YNFKEQ. The CDR3 protein is CASSQDRRGGRYEQYF.

The chain recombines TRBV6-5 with TRBJ1-2; TCRdb gives TRBD1 as the D gene, but with no DNA this cannot be confirmed. The germline gives CDR1 MNHEY, CDR2 SVGAGI. CDR3 length: 16 amino acids. CDR3 loop: CASSYSGTGDLGGYTF.

The chain recombines TRBV12-3 or TRBV12-4 with TRBJ1-2; TCRdb outputs TRBD1, but without DNA this stays unchecked. The length of the CDR3 is 13 residues. The CDR3 sequence is CASRPGTAYGYTF.

The rearrangement uses TRBV7-9 and TRBJ2-1; the D call from TCRdb, TRBD1, cannot be confirmed without DNA. This CDR3 contains 15 residues. CDR1 is SEHNR, CDR2 FQNEAQ, per germline (reference sequence). The CDR3 loop is CASSLAGAEYNEQFF. Drawing the rest from reference TRBV7-9 and TRBJ2-1, the complete variable domain is DTGVSQNPRHKITKRGQNVTFRCDPISEHNRLYWYRQTLGQGPEFLTYFQNEAQLEKSRLLSDRFSAERPKGSFSTLEIQRTEQGDSAMYLCASSLAGAEYNEQFFGPGTRLTVL.

V usage is TRBV12-3 or TRBV12-4 and J usage is TRBJ1-5. CDR3 size: 15 residues. CDR3 sequence reads: CASTDTSVGNQPQHF.

The chain combines TRBV29-1 with TRBJ2-2; TCRdb's D call of TRBD1 is untestable without DNA. CDR3 length: 12 amino acids. Germline V gene sequence: CDR1 SQVTM, CDR2 ANQGSEA. The CDR3 region is CSVGGNTGELFF.

V gene TRBV28 combines with J gene TRBJ2-4; the D call from TCRdb, TRBD2, cannot be confirmed without DNA. This CDR3 has 13 amino acids. Per germline, CDR1 MDHEN and CDR2 SYDVKM. The CDR3 reads CASSLGVAGVQYF. The variable domain in full, completed from reference TRBV28 and TRBJ2-4, reads DVKVTQSSRYLVKRTGEKVFLECVQDMDHENMFWYRQDPGLGLRLIYFSYDVKMKEKGDIPEGYSVSREKKERFSLILESASTNQTSMYLCASSLGVAGVQYFGAGTRLSVL.

J is TRBJ1-5 and V is TRBV13; TCRdb's assignment of TRBD1 cannot be checked, as there is no DNA. The CDR3 covers 15 residues. Germline lookup yields CDR1 PRHDT and CDR2 FYEKMQ (reference sequence). The CDR3: CASSYGTGGNQPQHF.

V usage is TRBV29-1 and J usage is TRBJ2-5; TCRdb calls TRBD1, which cannot be checked without DNA. CDR1 is SQVTM, CDR2 ANQGSEA, per germline. This CDR3 spans 15 amino acids. CDR3 protein: CSVIYIGQVEETQYF.

This chain uses TRBV29-1 with TRBJ2-7; the D call from TCRdb, TRBD1, cannot be confirmed without DNA. Germline-derived CDR1 and CDR2 are SQVTM and ANQGSEA. CDR3 length equals 12 residues. The CDR3 sequence is CSVAGNYYEQYF.

V is TRBV7-6 and J is TRBJ2-7; TCRdb reports TRBD1, a call that lacks DNA to check it against. This CDR3 comprises 17 residues. Germline CDR1 is SGHVS and CDR2 is FNYEAQ. The CDR3 loop reads CASSLESSAAGIYEQYF.

The rearrangement links TRBV20-1 to TRBJ2-3; absent DNA, TCRdb's TRBD2 call cannot be checked. This CDR3 contains 17 residues. The germline CDR1 and CDR2 sequences are DFQATT and SNEGSKA (reference sequence). The CDR3 spells CSAREGRGGLGTDTQYF.